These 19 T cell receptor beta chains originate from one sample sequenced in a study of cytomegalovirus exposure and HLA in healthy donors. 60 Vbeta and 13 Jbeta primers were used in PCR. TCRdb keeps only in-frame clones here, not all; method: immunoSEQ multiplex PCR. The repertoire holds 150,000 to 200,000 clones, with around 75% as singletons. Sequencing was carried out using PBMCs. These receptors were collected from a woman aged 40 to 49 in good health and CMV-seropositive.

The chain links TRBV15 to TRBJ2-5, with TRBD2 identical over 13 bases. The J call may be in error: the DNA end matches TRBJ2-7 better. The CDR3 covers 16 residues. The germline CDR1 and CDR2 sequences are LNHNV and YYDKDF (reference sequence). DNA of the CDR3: TGTGCCACCAGCGGCGGACTAGCGGGAGTTGGAAACGAGCAGTACTTC. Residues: CATSGGLAGVGNEQYF.

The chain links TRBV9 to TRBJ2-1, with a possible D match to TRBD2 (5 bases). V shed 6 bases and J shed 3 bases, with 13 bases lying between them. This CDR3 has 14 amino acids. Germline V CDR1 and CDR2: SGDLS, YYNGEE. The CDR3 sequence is CASTFGEGYNEQFF. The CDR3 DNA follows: TGTGCCAGCACTTTCGGGGAAGGCTACAATGAGCAGTTCTTC.

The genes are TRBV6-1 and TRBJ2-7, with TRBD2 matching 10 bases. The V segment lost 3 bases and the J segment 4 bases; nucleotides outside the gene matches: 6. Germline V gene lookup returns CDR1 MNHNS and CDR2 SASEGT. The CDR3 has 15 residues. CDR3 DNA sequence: TGTGCCAGCAGTGAGCTAGCGGGAGTGGTTTACGAGCAGTACTTC. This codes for CASSELAGVVYEQYF.

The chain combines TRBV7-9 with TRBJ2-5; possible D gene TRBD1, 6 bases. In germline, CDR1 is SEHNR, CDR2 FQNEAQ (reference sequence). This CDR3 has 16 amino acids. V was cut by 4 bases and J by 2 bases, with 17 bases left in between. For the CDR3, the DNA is TGTGCCAGCAGCTCACCGGGACATCAAACTCAAGAGACCCAGTACTTC. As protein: CASSSPGHQTQETQYF.

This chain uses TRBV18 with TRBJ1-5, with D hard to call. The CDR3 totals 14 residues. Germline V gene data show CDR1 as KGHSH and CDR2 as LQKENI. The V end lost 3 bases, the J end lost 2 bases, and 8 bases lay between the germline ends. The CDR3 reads CASSPSVGNQPQHF. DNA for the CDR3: TGTGCCAGCTCACCCTCGGTGGGCAATCAGCCCCAGCATTTT.

CDR3 sequence (DNA): TGCAGCGGCGGGGGGGCGAACACCGGGGAGCTGTTTTTT. Protein sequence: CSGGGANTGELFF. This chain connects TRBV29-1 to TRBJ2-2, with TRBD2 matching 9 bases. The CDR3 has 13 amino acids. Per the germline V gene, CDR1 is SQVTM and CDR2 is ANQGSEA. V was pared by 7 bases and J by 0 bases, with 0 bases of the junction left unmatched.

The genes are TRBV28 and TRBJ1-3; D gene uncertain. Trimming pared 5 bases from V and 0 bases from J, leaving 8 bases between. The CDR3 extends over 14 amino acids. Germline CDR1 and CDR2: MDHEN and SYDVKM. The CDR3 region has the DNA TGTGCCAGCAGTCCCCTAGGCTCTGGAAACACCATATATTTT. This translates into CASSPLGSGNTIYF.

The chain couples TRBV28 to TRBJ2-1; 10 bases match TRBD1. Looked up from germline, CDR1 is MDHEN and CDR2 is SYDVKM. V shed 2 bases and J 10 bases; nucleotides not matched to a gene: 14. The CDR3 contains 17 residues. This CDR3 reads CASSLGTGAPVGDEQFF. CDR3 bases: TGTGCCAGCAGTTTAGGGACAGGGGCTCCGGTTGGGGACGAGCAGTTCTTC.

The DNA for the CDR3 is TGTGCCAGTAGTAATAGCGGGAGTCGTGACAATGAGCAGTTCTTC. This codes for CASSNSGSRDNEQFF. This chain connects TRBV19 to TRBJ2-1, with 9 bases matching TRBD2. The V segment lost 4 bases and the J segment 5 bases; nucleotides outside the gene matches: 6. CDR3 size: 15 residues. The germline V gene encodes CDR1 LNHDA and CDR2 SQIVND (reference sequence).

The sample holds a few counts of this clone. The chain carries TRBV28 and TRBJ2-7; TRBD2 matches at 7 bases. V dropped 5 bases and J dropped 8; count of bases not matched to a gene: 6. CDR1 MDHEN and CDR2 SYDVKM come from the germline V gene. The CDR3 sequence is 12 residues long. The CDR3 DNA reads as TGTGCCAGCAGTCCGCAACTAGCGAAGCAGTACTTC. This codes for CASSPQLAKQYF.

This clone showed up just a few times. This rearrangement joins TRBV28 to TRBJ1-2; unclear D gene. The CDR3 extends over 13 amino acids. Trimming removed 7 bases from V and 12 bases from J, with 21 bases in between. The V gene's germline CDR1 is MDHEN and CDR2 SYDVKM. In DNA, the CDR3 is TGTGCCAGCACCCCCGGTTCGGTTGTTGAGCACACCTTC. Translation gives CASTPGSVVEHTF.

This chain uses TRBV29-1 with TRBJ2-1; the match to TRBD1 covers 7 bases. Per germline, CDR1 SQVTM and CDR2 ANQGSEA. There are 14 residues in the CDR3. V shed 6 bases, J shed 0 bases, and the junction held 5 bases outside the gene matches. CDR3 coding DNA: TGCAGCGTACGAAGGGACAGCTCCTACAATGAGCAGTTCTTC. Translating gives CSVRRDSSYNEQFF.

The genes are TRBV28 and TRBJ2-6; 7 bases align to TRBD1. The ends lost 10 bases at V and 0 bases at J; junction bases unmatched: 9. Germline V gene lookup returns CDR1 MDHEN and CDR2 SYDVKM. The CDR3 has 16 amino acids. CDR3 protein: CATTGAQNSGANVLTF. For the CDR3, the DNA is TGTGCCACTACAGGGGCCCAAAACTCTGGGGCCAACGTCCTGACTTTC.

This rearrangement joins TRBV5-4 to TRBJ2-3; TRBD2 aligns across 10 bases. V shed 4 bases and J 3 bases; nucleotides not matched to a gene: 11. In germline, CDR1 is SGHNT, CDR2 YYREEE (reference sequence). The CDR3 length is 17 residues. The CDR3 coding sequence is TGTGCCAGCAGCCCTCAGTGGAGCGGGGGGGATACAGATACGCAGTATTTT. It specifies CASSPQWSGGDTDTQYF.

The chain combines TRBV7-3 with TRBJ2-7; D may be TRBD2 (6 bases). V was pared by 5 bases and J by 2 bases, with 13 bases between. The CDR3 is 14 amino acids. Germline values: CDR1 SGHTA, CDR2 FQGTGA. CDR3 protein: CASSPSGGAYEQYF. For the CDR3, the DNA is TGTGCCAGCAGCCCCTCCGGAGGGGCCTACGAGCAGTACTTC. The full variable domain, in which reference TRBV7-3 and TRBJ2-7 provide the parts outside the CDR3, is GAGVSQTPSNKVTEKGKYVELRCDPISGHTALYWYRQSLGQGPEFLIYFQGTGAADDSGLPNDRFFAVRPEGSVSTLKIQRTERGDSAVYLCASSPSGGAYEQYFGPGTRLTVT.

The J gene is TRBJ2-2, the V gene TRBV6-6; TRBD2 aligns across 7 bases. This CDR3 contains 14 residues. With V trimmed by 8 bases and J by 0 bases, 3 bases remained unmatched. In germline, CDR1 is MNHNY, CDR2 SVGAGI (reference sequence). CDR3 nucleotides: TGTGCCAGCGGGGAGGGCGCGAACACCGGGGAGCTGTTTTTT. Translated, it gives CASGEGANTGELFF.

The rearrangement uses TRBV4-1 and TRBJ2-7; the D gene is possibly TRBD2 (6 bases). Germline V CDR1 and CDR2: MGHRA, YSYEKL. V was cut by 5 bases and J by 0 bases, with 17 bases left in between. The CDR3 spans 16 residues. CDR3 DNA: TGCGCCAGCAGCTACCATAGCGGAACCAACTCCTACGAGCAGTACTTC. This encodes CASSYHSGTNSYEQYF.

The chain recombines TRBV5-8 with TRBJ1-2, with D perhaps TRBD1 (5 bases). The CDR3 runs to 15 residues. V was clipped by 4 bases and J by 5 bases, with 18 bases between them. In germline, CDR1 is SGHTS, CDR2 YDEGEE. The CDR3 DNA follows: TGTGCCAGCAGCCAAGGACACCCTGAATGGTATGGCTACACCTTC. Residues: CASSQGHPEWYGYTF.

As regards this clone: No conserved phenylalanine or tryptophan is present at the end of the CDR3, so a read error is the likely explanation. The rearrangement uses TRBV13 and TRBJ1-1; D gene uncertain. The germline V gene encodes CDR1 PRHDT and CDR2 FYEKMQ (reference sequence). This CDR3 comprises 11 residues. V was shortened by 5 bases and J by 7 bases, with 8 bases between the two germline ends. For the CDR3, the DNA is TGTGCCAGCAGCCGGGAGTATGAAGCTTTCTCT. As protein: CASSREYEAFS.